Included here is one T cell receptor (beta chain) sequence, with context. The antigen is not known. This entry belongs to a study of cytomegalovirus exposure and HLA in healthy donors. Findings of the study overall: Productive status was seen about 87% or about 30% of the time for most TCR beta V segments in an earlier analysis.

CDR1 SGDLS and CDR2 YYNGEE come from the germline V gene. V lost 3 bases and J 8 bases, leaving 8 bases between the germline ends. The CDR3 runs to 12 residues. The PCR contained 60 Vbeta and 13 Jbeta primers. In the authors' workflow: Later analysis identified tens of millions of unique TCR beta chains, 8.5 million to 13 million shared. Produced via immunoSEQ multiplex PCR; TCRdb's table is partial and in-frame only. V and J calls and clone size are copied from that table; D and trimming were computed from the DNA. The table has 150,000 to 180,000 clones, approximately 82% seen once. The receptor's source is a woman in her forties or fifties in good health and CMV-seropositive. The sequencing input was PBMCs. V gene TRBV9 combines with J gene TRBJ2-2; D is undetermined. This CDR3 is CASSDWRGELFF. For the CDR3, the DNA is TGTGCCAGCAGCGATTGGAGAGGGGAGCTGTTTTTT. Looking up the rest from reference TRBV9 and TRBJ2-2 gives the full variable domain: DSGVTQTPKHLITATGQRVTLRCSPRSGDLSVYWYQQSLDQGLQFLIQYYNGEERAKGNILERFSAQQFPDLHSELNLSSLELGDSALYFCASSDWRGELFFGEGSRLTVL.